This T cell receptor beta chain was found in a study of OX40 agonist ivuxolimab in advanced cancers. In the study overall: Three partial responders included one hepatocellular carcinoma patient and two cutaneous melanoma patients.

As to this clone: Its antigen is unidentified.

Profiling relied on immunoSEQ multiplex PCR, and the TCRdb table lists in-frame clones only, not all of them. This table has approximately 54,000 clones, around 93% appearing once. With autoimmune disease history or systemic immunosuppression, patients were excluded. Findings and caveats of the study: Some patients who did not respond also had low normalized T-cell clonal expansion. Among the lowest peripheral clonal expansion occurred in 0.1-3.0 mg/kg partial responders.

V lost 0 bases and J lost 8; bases outside the gene matches: 11. Per the germline V gene, CDR1 is SGDLS and CDR2 is YYNGEE. The CDR3 sequence is 16 residues long. The specimen comprised CD4+ or CD8+ T cells sorted from blood, sampled in a trial of the OX40 agonist ivuxolimab. The receptor was derived from an adult with an advanced solid tumor such as melanoma, head and neck, liver or kidney cancer. The gene calls are TRBV9 and TRBJ1-3, with 7 bases lining up with TRBD1. CDR3 sequence: CASSVGAGQGVHTIYF. The DNA of the CDR3 is TGTGCCAGCAGCGTAGGGGCTGGGCAGGGGGTGCACACCATATATTTT.